The clone carrying this T cell receptor beta chain came up once. The data were obtained in a study of blood T cell repertoires in COVID-19. Overall study: What the recovered Cohort 3 donors had was two negative PCRs, clearance, or symptom resolution.

How the authors handled the data: Estimation of nucleated cell counts was performed using reference gene primer amplification. Using immunoSEQ multiplex PCR, the repertoire was profiled, and TCRdb retains in-frame clones only, with some absent. V and J calls and clone size come straight from that table; D and trimming were deduced from the DNA. The table includes 300,000 to 450,000 clones, 70% to 90% detected once. The CDR3 is 14 residues long. Trimming removed 6 bases at V and 2 bases at J, with 11 bases between. Looked up from germline, CDR1 is MDHEN and CDR2 is SYDVKM. Sequencing input: PBMCs or T cells enriched from blood (not recorded which). The origin of this receptor is a man in his forties in a cohort exposed to, infected with or recovered from COVID-19 (not recorded which). V and J are TRBV28 and TRBJ1-3, with D unclear. DNA for the CDR3: TGTGCCAGCAGCAGCGGACGGACTGGAAACACCATATATTTT. Its translation: CASSSGRTGNTIYF. Filled out from reference TRBV28 and TRBJ1-3, the complete variable domain reads DVKVTQSSRYLVKRTGEKVFLECVQDMDHENMFWYRQDPGLGLRLIYFSYDVKMKEKGDIPEGYSVSREKKERFSLILESASTNQTSMYLCASSSGRTGNTIYFGEGSWLTVV.